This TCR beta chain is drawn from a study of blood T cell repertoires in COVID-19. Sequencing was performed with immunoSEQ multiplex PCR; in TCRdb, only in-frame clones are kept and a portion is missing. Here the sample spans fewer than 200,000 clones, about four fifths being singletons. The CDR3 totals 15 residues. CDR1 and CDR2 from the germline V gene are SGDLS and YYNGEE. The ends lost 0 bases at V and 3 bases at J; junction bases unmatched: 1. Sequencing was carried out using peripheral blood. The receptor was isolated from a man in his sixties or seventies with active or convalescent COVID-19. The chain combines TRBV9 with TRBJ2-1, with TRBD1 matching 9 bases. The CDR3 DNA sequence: TGTGCCAGCAGCGTAGCGGGACAGGGCTACAATGAGCAGTTCTTC. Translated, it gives CASSVAGQGYNEQFF.